Listed here are 21 T cell receptor beta chains from one sample, sequenced in a study of T cell repertoires in cytomegalovirus infection. Their target antigens are unknown. Each CDR3 protein gets one entry after TCRdb re-called the reads with MiXCR. This sample has nearly 70,000 distinct CDR3 sequences, with 20% to 25% found just once. The source material was PBMCs, sequenced either directly or after in vitro stimulation (not recorded which). These receptors originate from a human donor in good health (CMV status not recorded). Some clones in this sample may be carry-over from other donors' samples.

This clonotype showed up just a few times. J is TRBJ1-2 and V is TRBV27; D gene uncertain. The germline V and J ends were trimmed by 1 base and 1 base, with 13 bases remaining between them. Germline V lookup: CDR1 MNHEY, CDR2 SMNVEV (reference sequence). The CDR3 spans 16 residues. CDR3 bases: TGTGCCAGCAGTTTATTTCGGGCAGGAATTAACTATGGCTACACCTTC. Translating it yields CASSLFRAGINYGYTF.

A remark on this clonotype: One end of the junction varies from germline; a read error may be responsible. This chain connects TRBV2 to TRBJ2-2, with 11 bases that match TRBD2. Germline V gene sequence: CDR1 SNHLY, CDR2 FYNNEI. CDR3 size: 13 residues. CDR3 sequence reads: CATSTSGSRELFF. CDR3 nucleotides: TGTGCCACCAGTACTAGCGGGAGCCGGGAGCTGTTTTTT.

This chain uses TRBV28 with TRBJ2-7; a weak D match, TRBD2 (5 bases). Trimming cost V 6 bases and J 3 bases, with 9 bases left between them. Looked up from germline, CDR1 is MDHEN and CDR2 is SYDVKM. The CDR3 runs 12 residues. The CDR3 here is CASSTGIYEQYV. CDR3 nucleotides: TGTGCCAGCAGCACCGGGATCTACGAGCAGTACGTC.

This rearrangement joins TRBV19 to TRBJ2-5, with D possibly called TRBD1 or TRBD2 (5 bases each). The CDR3 contains 15 residues. V was trimmed by 6 bases and J by 2 bases, leaving 16 bases between them. Germline lookup yields CDR1 LNHDA and CDR2 SQIVND (reference sequence). CDR3 loop: CASRGTGAYQETQYF. CDR3 DNA sequence: TGTGCCAGTAGGGGGACCGGGGCGTATCAAGAGACCCAGTACTTC.

This clonotype was recorded a few times. The chain is built from TRBV5-1 and TRBJ2-5, with 7 bases matching TRBD2. The germline V gene has CDR1 SGHRS and CDR2 YFSETQ. V lost 0 bases, J lost 4 bases, and 6 bases stayed unmatched. The CDR3 consists of 15 residues. The CDR3 is CASSLVGTKAETQYF. For the CDR3, the DNA is TGCGCCAGCAGCTTGGTCGGGACTAAAGCAGAGACCCAGTACTTC.

The chain couples TRBV20-1 to TRBJ2-6, with 11 bases matching TRBD2. Germline V gives CDR1 DFQATT, CDR2 SNEGSKA (reference sequence). Trimming took 6 bases from V and 0 from J; bases not matched to a gene: 4. CDR3 size: 16 residues. The CDR3 region is CSASGTSGSGANVLTF. The CDR3 DNA is TGCAGTGCATCCGGGACTAGCGGCTCTGGGGCCAACGTCCTGACTTTC.

The chain couples TRBV5-3 to TRBJ2-1; 8 bases agree with TRBD2. TRBV5-3 counts as an open reading frame of uncertain function. CDR3 size: 16 residues. V lost 8 bases and J lost 4; bases outside the gene matches: 14. As DNA, the CDR3 is TGTGCCAGCAGCAATACCCCCGGGACTAGATACAATGAGCAGTTCTTC. Protein: CASSNTPGTRYNEQFF.

The chain has TRBV10-3 and TRBJ2-2; D may be TRBD1 (6 bases). The CDR3 is 15 amino acids. V lost 6 bases, J lost 4 bases, and 15 bases lay in between. Germline CDR1 and CDR2: ENHRY and SYGVKD. CDR3 protein: CAIRRQDDSTGELFF. CDR3 sequence (DNA): TGTGCCATCAGGAGACAGGATGATTCCACCGGGGAGCTGTTTTTT.

Only a few counts were recorded for this clonotype. The V gene is TRBV25-1, the J gene TRBJ2-5; 9 bases line up with TRBD1. From germline, CDR1 is MGHDK and CDR2 SYGVNS. The CDR3 is made up of 15 amino acids. V gave up 3 bases and J gave up 1 base; unmatched junction bases: 3. In DNA, the CDR3 is TGTGCCAGCAGTGACCCGGGACAGGGCCAAGAGACCCAGTACTTC. Translating gives CASSDPGQGQETQYF.

This clonotype was seen a handful of times. The CDR3 sequence is CASSLGTGRDNEQFF. The CDR3 nucleotides read TGTGCCAGCAGCTTAGGGACAGGGCGAGACAATGAGCAGTTCTTC. The genes are TRBV11-1 and TRBJ2-1, with 8 bases lining up with TRBD1. J gave up 5 bases and V 1 base, and 4 bases lay outside the gene matches. Germline values: CDR1 SGHAT, CDR2 FQDESV (reference sequence). This CDR3 spans 15 amino acids.

The V and J genes are TRBV19 and TRBJ2-7; a possible D gene is TRBD1 (5 bases). The CDR3 covers 12 residues. Trimming removed 8 bases from V and 1 base from J, with 9 bases in between. Germline CDR1 is LNHDA and CDR2 is SQIVND (reference sequence). The DNA for the CDR3 is TGTGCCAGTGGGGCGGAATCCTACGAGCAGTACGTC. It is translated as CASGAESYEQYV.

This clonotype turned up a few times. V gene TRBV9 combines with J gene TRBJ2-1; tentatively, D is TRBD1 (6 bases). V was clipped by 0 bases and J by 6 bases, with 13 bases between them. The CDR3 runs 15 residues. The germline V gene has CDR1 SGDLS and CDR2 YYNGEE. The CDR3 region is CASSVVLGTSNEQFF. The DNA for the CDR3 is TGTGCCAGCAGCGTAGTGTTAGGGACAAGCAATGAGCAGTTCTTC.

This clonotype came up many times. V gene TRBV7-9 combines with J gene TRBJ1-1; 7 positions match TRBD1. Germline assignment: CDR1 SEHNR and CDR2 FQNEAQ (reference sequence). With V trimmed by 4 bases and J by 4 bases, 12 bases remained unmatched. The CDR3 extends over 16 amino acids. The CDR3 coding sequence is TGTGCCAGCAGCTACCAACAGGGGAAGGGCCTCACTGAAGCTTTCTTT. Translation gives CASSYQQGKGLTEAFF. Based on the CDR3 plus reference TRBV7-9 and TRBJ1-1, the full variable domain is DTGVSQNPRHKITKRGQNVTFRCDPISEHNRLYWYRQTLGQGPEFLTYFQNEAQLEKSRLLSDRFSAERPKGSFSTLEIQRTEQGDSAMYLCASSYQQGKGLTEAFFGQGTRLTVV.

In this sample, this clonotype turned up once. CDR3 sequence reads: CASKQGYYGYTF. The CDR3 bases are TGTGCCAGCAAACAGGGTTACTATGGCTACACCTTC. V gene TRBV6-8 combines with J gene TRBJ1-2; tentatively, D is TRBD1 (6 bases). The CDR3 has 12 residues. Trimming removed 7 bases at V and 3 bases at J, with 9 bases between. Germline CDR1 is MNHGY and CDR2 is SAAAGT.

This clonotype was detected ten times or more. The chain joins TRBV7-2 to TRBJ1-4; D unclear. The CDR3 runs 14 residues. Germline lookup yields CDR1 SGHTA and CDR2 FQGNSA. With 5 bases removed from V and 7 bases from J, the gap between germline ends came to 14 bases. The CDR3 nucleotides read TGTGCCAGCAGCGACTCCCGACGGGGTGAAAAACTGTTTTTT. This encodes CASSDSRRGEKLFF.

The chain links TRBV11-3 to TRBJ2-2; perhaps D is TRBD1 or TRBD2 (5 bases each). V was cut by 4 bases and J by 5 bases, with 14 bases left in between. The germline V gene encodes CDR1 SGHNT and CDR2 YENEEA. There are 15 residues in the CDR3. This CDR3 is CASSSGRPRTGELFF. CDR3 nucleotide sequence: TGTGCCAGCAGCTCGGGGCGCCCCCGAACCGGGGAGCTGTTTTTT.

This rearrangement joins TRBV11-1 to TRBJ2-7; 9 bases match TRBD2. The CDR3 runs to 15 residues. V lost 2 bases and J lost 1; bases outside the gene matches: 3. The germline CDR1 and CDR2 sequences are SGHAT and FQDESV (reference sequence). CDR3 in DNA: TGTGCCAGCAGCTTAATGCTAGCGGGATCCTACGAGCAGTACTTC. This encodes CASSLMLAGSYEQYF.

The sample holds a few counts of this clonotype. The rearrangement links TRBV27 to TRBJ2-2; D call uncertain. The CDR3 loop spans 16 amino acids. Germline assignment: CDR1 MNHEY and CDR2 SMNVEV (reference sequence). The V and J ends lost 3 bases and 0 bases respectively, with 11 bases between them. The CDR3 DNA follows: TGTGCCAGCAGTTTCCTCTCTATCGCGAACACCGGGGAGCTGTTTTTT. It yields the protein CASSFLSIANTGELFF.

The rearrangement links TRBV7-3 to TRBJ2-3; D not certain. The V end was cut by 5 bases, the J end by 0 bases, with 12 bases between. This CDR3 is built from 15 residues. Germline CDR1 reads SGHTA; CDR2 reads FQGTGA. CDR3 DNA: TGTGCCAGCAGCCCTCAGGCAGCGAGCACAGATACGCAGTATTTT. Protein sequence: CASSPQAASTDTQYF.

The chain is built from TRBV29-1 and TRBJ1-5; D is perhaps TRBD1 (6 bases). This CDR3 is built from 14 residues. Trimming removed 4 bases from V and 6 bases from J, with 16 bases in between. Germline CDR1 reads SQVTM; CDR2 reads ANQGSEA. The CDR3 loop reads CSVGLGALGQPQHF. CDR3 coding DNA: TGCAGCGTTGGTTTGGGGGCGCTTGGTCAGCCCCAGCATTTT.

V gene TRBV7-2 combines with J gene TRBJ2-7, with 7 positions matching TRBD2. CDR1 is SGHTA and CDR2 is FQGNSA in the germline V gene. With 2 bases clipped from V and 0 bases from J, the junction kept 1 base outside the gene matches. The CDR3 contains 14 residues. CDR3 bases: TGTGCCAGCAGCTTATTAGCGGGCTCCTACGAGCAGTACTTC. Protein product: CASSLLAGSYEQYF.